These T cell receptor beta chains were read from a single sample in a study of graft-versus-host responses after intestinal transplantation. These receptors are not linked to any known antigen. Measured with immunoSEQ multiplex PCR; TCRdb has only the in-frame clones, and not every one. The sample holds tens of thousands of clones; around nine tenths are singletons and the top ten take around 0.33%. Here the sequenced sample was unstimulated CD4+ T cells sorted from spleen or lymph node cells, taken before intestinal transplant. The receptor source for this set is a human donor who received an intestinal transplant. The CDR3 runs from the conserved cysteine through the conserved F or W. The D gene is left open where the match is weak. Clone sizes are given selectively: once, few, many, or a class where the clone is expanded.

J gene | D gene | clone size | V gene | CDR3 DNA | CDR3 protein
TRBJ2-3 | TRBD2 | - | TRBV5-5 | TGTGCCAGCAGCTTGAGGCTAGCGGGCTTTAGCACAGATACGCAGTATTTT | CASSLRLAGFSTDTQYF
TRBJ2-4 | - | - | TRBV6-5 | TGTGCCAGCAGTTTTGTGGGAGCCAAAAACATTCAGTACTTC | CASSFVGAKNIQYF
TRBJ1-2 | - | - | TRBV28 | TGTGCCAGCAGGCCTGGGGGCGCTTCTAACTATGGCTACACCTTC | CASRPGGASNYGYTF
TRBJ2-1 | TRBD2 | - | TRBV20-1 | TGCAGTTCCCTGACTAGCGGACCTCAGTTCTTC | CSSLTSGPQFF
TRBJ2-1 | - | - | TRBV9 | TGTGCCAGCAGCGTAGCGACTAGCTCCTACAATGAGCAGTTCTTC | CASSVATSSYNEQFF
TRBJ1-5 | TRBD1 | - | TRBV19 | TGTGCCAGTAGTATGTCGGGACAGGGCAATCAGCCCCAGCATTTT | CASSMSGQGNQPQHF
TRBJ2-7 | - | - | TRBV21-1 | TGTGCCAGCAGCAATCCTGACTTC | CASSNPDF
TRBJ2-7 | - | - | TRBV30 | TGTGCCTGGGCGGGACTGTCAGACTACGAGCAGTACTTC | CAWAGLSDYEQYF
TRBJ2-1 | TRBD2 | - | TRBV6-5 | TGTGCCAGTTGGACTAGCGGGAGGGCAAATGAGCAGTTCTTC | CASWTSGRANEQFF
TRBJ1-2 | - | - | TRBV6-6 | TGTGCCAGCAGGGACTTCCAGGGCTATGGCTACACCTTC | CASRDFQGYGYTF
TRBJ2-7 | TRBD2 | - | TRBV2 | TGTGCCAGCAGCCGGACTAGCGGGAGAGGTACCTCCTACGAGCAGTACTTC | CASSRTSGRGTSYEQYF
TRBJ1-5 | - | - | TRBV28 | TGTGCCAGCAGTTTCAGGAAGAGTTATAGCAATCAGCCCCAGCATTTT | CASSFRKSYSNQPQHF
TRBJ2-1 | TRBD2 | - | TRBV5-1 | TGCGCCAGCAAACCGGGACTAGCGGGAGGTGGTTACAATGAGCAGTTCTTC | CASKPGLAGGGYNEQFF
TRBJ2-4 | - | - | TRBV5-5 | TGTGCCAGCAGCGTAGACGGGATGGCCAAAAACATTCAGTACTTC | CASSVDGMAKNIQYF
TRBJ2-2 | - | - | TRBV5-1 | TGCGCCAGCAGCTTGCTGACAGCTAACACCGGGGAGCTGTTTTTT | CASSLLTANTGELFF
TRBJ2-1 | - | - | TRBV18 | TGTGCCAGCTCACCTGGGCAGGGTTTATTAAACAATGAGCAGTTCTTC | CASSPGQGLLNNEQFF
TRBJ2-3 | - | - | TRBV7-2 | TGTGCCAGCAGCTTAAGACCTCTCAATACGCAGTATTTT | CASSLRPLNTQYF
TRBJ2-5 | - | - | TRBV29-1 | TGCAGCGTTGTCGGTTTACAAGAGACCCAGTACTTC | CSVVGLQETQYF
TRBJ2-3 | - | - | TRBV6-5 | TGTGCCAGCAGTAACCCCCCACGGGATACGCAGTATTTT | CASSNPPRDTQYF
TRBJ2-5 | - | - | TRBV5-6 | TGTGCCAGCAGCTTGGTAACACCACAAGAGACCCAGTACTTC | CASSLVTPQETQYF
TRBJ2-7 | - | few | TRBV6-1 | TGTGCCAGCAGTGGCACAGGTGCGTCCTACGAGCAGTACTTC | CASSGTGASYEQYF
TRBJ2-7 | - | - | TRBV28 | TGTGCCAGCAGTTTACCCGGCCGGGGTCCTCTTTACGAGCAGTACTTC | CASSLPGRGPLYEQYF
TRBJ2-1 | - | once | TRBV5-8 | TGTGCCAGCAGCTTGGGGCAACAGAGGAGGTCTGGAGTGTACAATGAGCAGTTCTTC | CASSLGQQRRSGVYNEQFF
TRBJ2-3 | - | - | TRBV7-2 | TGTGCCAGCAGCTCCACAGGAGGTTTATGGTTCACTAGCACAGATACGCAGTATTTT | CASSSTGGLWFTSTDTQYF
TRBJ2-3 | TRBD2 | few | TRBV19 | TGTGCCAGTAGGGGAGGGAGGGGTAACACAGATACGCAGTATTTT | CASRGGRGNTDTQYF
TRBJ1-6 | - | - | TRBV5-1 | TGCGCCAGCAGCTTGAGTGACCGACTCGGCTCCTATAATTCACCCCTCCACTTT | CASSLSDRLGSYNSPLHF
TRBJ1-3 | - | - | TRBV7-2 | TGTGCCGAGGGGAGCTCTGGAAACACCATATATTTT | CAEGSSGNTIYF
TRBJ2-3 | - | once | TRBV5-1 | TGCGCCAGCAGCTTGGGTCAGAGCACAGATACGCAGTATTTT | CASSLGQSTDTQYF
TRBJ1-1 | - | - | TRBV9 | TGTGCCAGCAGCCCCCGGGGCAGTCTGAACACTGAAGCTTTCTTT | CASSPRGSLNTEAFF
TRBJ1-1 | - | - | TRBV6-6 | TGTGCCAGCATGGAGACAGAGAGCACTGAAGCTTTCTTT | CASMETESTEAFF
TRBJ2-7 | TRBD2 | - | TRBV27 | TGTGCCAGCAGTCCTCTCGCCGGGACTAGAGGGTACGAGCAGTACTTC | CASSPLAGTRGYEQYF
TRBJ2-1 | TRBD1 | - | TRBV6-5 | TGTGCCAGCAGCCGACAGGGGTACTGGTACAATGAGCAGTTCTTC | CASSRQGYWYNEQFF
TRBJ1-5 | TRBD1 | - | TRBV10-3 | TGTGCCATCGAACTTTCATTCAGCAGGGCCGGGACAGGGGATATACGCAGCAATCAGCCCCAGCATTTT | CAIELSFSRAGTGDIRSNQPQHF
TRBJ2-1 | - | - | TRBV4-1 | TGCGCCAGCAGCTCGCGGCTAGGCATATACACTGAGCAGTTCTTC | CASSSRLGIYTEQFF
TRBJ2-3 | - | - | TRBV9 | TGTGCCAGCAGCGTAGGGGTGGGAGCCCCGATGAGGGACACAGATACGCAGTATTTT | CASSVGVGAPMRDTDTQYF
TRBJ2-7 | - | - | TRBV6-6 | TGTGCCAGCAGTTACTCGAAGAGGGGAGACTACGAGCAGTACTTC | CASSYSKRGDYEQYF
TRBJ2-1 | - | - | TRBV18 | TGTGCCAGCACGGCCGGGACGAAATACAATGAGCAGTTCTTC | CASTAGTKYNEQFF
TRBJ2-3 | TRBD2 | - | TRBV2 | TGTGCCAGCAGTGCCGAGGGACTAGCGGGAGTCTCCACAGATACGCAGTGTTTT | CASSAEGLAGVSTDTQCF
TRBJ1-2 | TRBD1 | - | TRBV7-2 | TGTGCCAGCAGCTTAGTGGCAGGGGGCGAGGCGGACTATGGCTACACCTTC | CASSLVAGGEADYGYTF
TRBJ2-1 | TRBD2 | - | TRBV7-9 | TGTGCCAGCAGCCGGGCTACTAGCGGGAGGGCGTATGAGCAGTTCTTC | CASSRATSGRAYEQFF
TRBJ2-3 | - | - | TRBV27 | TGTGCCAGCAGTTTTGACAGATTCACAGATACGCAGTATTTT | CASSFDRFTDTQYF
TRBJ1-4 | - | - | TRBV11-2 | TGTGCCAGCAGCTTAAAGGTGGTGGGGCAAAAACTGTTTTTT | CASSLKVVGQKLFF
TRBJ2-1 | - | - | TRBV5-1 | TGCGCCAGCAGCGACGGGAGATCCCCCTACAATGAGCAGTTCTTC | CASSDGRSPYNEQFF
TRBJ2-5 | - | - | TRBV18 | TGTGCCAGCTCACCACAAAGCGAGAGAGGGTACTTC | CASSPQSERGYF
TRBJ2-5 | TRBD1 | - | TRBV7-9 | TGTGCCAGCAGCGGGACAGGAAAAGAGACCCAGTACTTC | CASSGTGKETQYF
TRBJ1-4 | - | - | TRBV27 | TGTGCCAGCAGTCTGTGGGGTAATGAAAAACTGTTTTTT | CASSLWGNEKLFF
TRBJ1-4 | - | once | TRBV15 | TGTGCCACCAGCTATGAGCTCGACCTTACCCCAACTAATGAAAAACTGTTTTTT | CATSYELDLTPTNEKLFF
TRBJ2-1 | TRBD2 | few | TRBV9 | TGTGCCAGCAGCGTAGGTCTCCCGGGAGGGGTCTACAATGAGCAGTTCTTC | CASSVGLPGGVYNEQFF
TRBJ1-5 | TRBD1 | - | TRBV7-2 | TGTGCCAGCAGCCAGAGGACAGGGGGCCTGGAGCCCCAGCATTTT | CASSQRTGGLEPQHF
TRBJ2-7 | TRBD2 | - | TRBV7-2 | TGTGCCAGCAGCCGGACTAGCGGGAGCGGGCAGTACTTC | CASSRTSGSGQYF
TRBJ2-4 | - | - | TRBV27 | TGTGCCAGCAGTCTCGAGCCGCGGACGGCGGACATTCAGTACTTC | CASSLEPRTADIQYF
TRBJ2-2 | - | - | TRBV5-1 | TGCGCCAGCACCGGGACCGCGAACACCGGGGAGCTGTTTTTT | CASTGTANTGELFF
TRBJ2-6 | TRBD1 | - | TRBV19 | TGTGCCAGTAGTGTCCGGGACAGGGCTATCTCTGGGGCCAACGTCCTGACTTTC | CASSVRDRAISGANVLTF
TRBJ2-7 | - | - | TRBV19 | TGTGCCAGCCAGGCCCGCACCCTCGGGAGCGAGCAGTACTTC | CASQARTLGSEQYF
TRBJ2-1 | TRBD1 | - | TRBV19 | TGTGCCAGTAGTGCCCCCTCTACAGGGGATGAGCAGTTCTTC | CASSAPSTGDEQFF